Listed here is a single TCR beta chain. What it recognizes is unknown. The sample comes from a study of beta chain features in type 1 diabetes. Study results and caveats: TCRB CDR3s from Type 1 diabetes patients were moderately but significantly shorter in all four CD4+ subsets.

Investigators reverse transcribed all isolated RNA, so they sequenced expressed TCRB transcripts. The method was immunoSEQ multiplex PCR; TCRdb's version includes in-frame clones alone and lacks a portion of them. Of approximately 160,000 clones listed, around a tenth are singletons. This sequence was found in a man aged 25 to 40 with type 1 diabetes. Source material: central memory CD4+ T cells from blood.

In DNA form, the CDR3 reads TGTGCCAGCAGTACGACAGTATGGAACATTCAGTACTTC. Protein sequence: CASSTTVWNIQYF. This chain uses TRBV6-1 with TRBJ2-4; perhaps TRBD1 as D (5 bases). V lost 5 bases to trimming and J lost 7 bases, with 12 bases between them. This CDR3 has 13 amino acids. CDR1 and CDR2 from the germline V gene are MNHNS and SASEGT.